This T cell receptor (beta chain) was profiled in a study of blood T cell repertoires in COVID-19 (dated by TCRdb to the early 2020s). Some background on the complete study: Samples from collaborators originated in the United States, Italy and Spain and spanned both the acute and convalescent phases of COVID-19. The material from the prospective study consisted of cDNA or gDNA derived from T cells, B-cell-depleted T cells, or PBMCs. The dataset comprised deeply sampled blood TCRbeta repertoires from subjects exposed to, actively infected with, or recovered from COVID-19. The repertoires were released in a freely available public database intended as a resource for research on the immune response to SARS-CoV-2. Samples were obtained from the ongoing ImmuneRACE study (first 160 participants) and from approximately 1,200 subjects provided by 6 global collaborators. A de-identified subject ID, COVID-19 status, age in years and sex were almost always included in the sample metadata. Where available, HLA class I and class II types were obtained from metadata supplied by the sample provider rather than from assay-based typing.

The immunoSEQ Assay, a bias-controlled multiplex PCR, was used to amplify TCRbeta CDR3 regions from genomic DNA. The authors processed their data as follows. The number of nucleated cells in each sample was estimated from the amplification of reference gene primers within the assay. Sequence reads were collapsed and filtered to measure the absolute abundance of every unique TCRbeta CDR3 rearrangement. For each sample, productive Simpson clonality was calculated by taking the square root of Simpson's diversity index across productive rearrangements. TCRdb obtained this table from immuneACCESS and retained in-frame rearrangements with V and J assigned. These tables miss some clones; where compared with another copy, unresolved V genes account for less than half of the shortfall, and the remainder is unexplained. The D gene and trimming were derived from the DNA, and the V and J assignments and clone size from that table. The sample yields approximately 210,000 clones; under 95% were counted once. The ten largest clones capture 1% to 1.5% of the sample.

V loses 1 base, J loses 2 bases, and the germline ends lie 9 bases apart. The CDR3 runs 14 amino acids, cysteine and phenylalanine included. Here the CDR3 DNA is all that survives: 42 bases in frame from base 1. Looking up the germline V gene yields CDR1 LGHNT and CDR2 FRNRAP. Study-level results and caveats: Clinical and demographic metadata were provided uncurated, with the amount varying by source and participant.

A note on this clone: Its antigen has not been determined. One base away there is no much larger clone; base qualities are not given.

Whole blood was collected in K2EDTA tubes by collaborating institutions according to the institutions' own protocols. For TCRbeta analysis, collaborators shipped samples in one of three forms: frozen whole blood, isolated PBMCs, or DNA extracted from either of those sample types. The specimen sequenced was peripheral blood. The TCR was taken from a man in his thirties or forties with acute or convalescent COVID-19. This chain joins TRBV12-5 to TRBJ2-7; the D region possibly corresponds to TRBD1 (6 bases align). The bases are TGTGCTAGTGGTTTGGGGGACACCCCCTACGAGCAGTACTTC. It specifies CASGLGDTPYEQYF.